The 22 T cell receptor beta chains reported below all come from one sample, sequenced in a study of OX40 agonist ivuxolimab in advanced cancers. Measured with immunoSEQ multiplex PCR; TCRdb has only the in-frame clones, and not every one. This table has about 70,000 clones, approximately 90% appearing once. Specimen: CD4+ or CD8+ T cells sorted from blood, collected in a trial of the OX40 agonist ivuxolimab. The receptor set was obtained from an adult with an advanced solid tumor such as melanoma, head and neck, liver or kidney cancer.

The V call is TRBV9, the J call TRBJ1-1; the match to TRBD1 covers 7 bases. The V gene's germline CDR1 is SGDLS and CDR2 YYNGEE. The CDR3 contains 14 residues. V shed 4 bases, J shed 5 bases, and the junction held 8 bases outside the gene matches. Here the CDR3 DNA reads TGTGCCAGCAGCCCCCACAGGGGAAATACTGAAGCTTTCTTT. Its protein is CASSPHRGNTEAFF. The entire variable domain, with the rest obtained from reference TRBV9 and TRBJ1-1, is as follows: DSGVTQTPKHLITATGQRVTLRCSPRSGDLSVYWYQQSLDQGLQFLIQYYNGEERAKGNILERFSAQQFPDLHSELNLSSLELGDSALYFCASSPHRGNTEAFFGQGTRLTVV.

The chain joins TRBV2 to TRBJ2-4, with D tentatively TRBD2 (5 bases). The V gene lost 6 bases and the J gene lost 0 bases, with 12 bases spanning the gap. Germline V gene data show CDR1 as SNHLY and CDR2 as FYNNEI. This CDR3 contains 15 residues. CDR3 coding DNA: TGTGCCAGCAGGGGAGAAGGCCTAGCCAAAAACATTCAGTACTTC. It specifies CASRGEGLAKNIQYF. The full variable domain, completed using reference TRBV2 and TRBJ2-4, is EPEVTQTPSHQVTQMGQEVILRCVPISNHLYFYWYRQILGQKVEFLVSFYNNEISEKSEIFDDQFSVERPDGSNFTLKIRSTKLEDSAMYFCASRGEGLAKNIQYFGAGTRLSVL.

The V gene is TRBV5-1, the J gene TRBJ2-7, with TRBD1 as a possible D gene (5 bases). The CDR3 runs 15 residues. Germline lookup yields CDR1 SGHRS and CDR2 YFSETQ. Trimming stripped 2 bases from V and 0 bases from J, with 12 bases between. CDR3 in DNA: TGCGCCAGCAGCTTAAGGGTAGGGGACTCCTACGAGCAGTACTTC. Translation gives CASSLRVGDSYEQYF.

This clone was detected once. Germline and junction disagree at one end, which may indicate a read error. This sequence joins TRBV5-4 and TRBJ1-1, with D possibly TRBD1 on 6 matching bases. CDR1 and CDR2 (germline): SGHNT, YYREEE (reference sequence). CDR3 length: 14 residues. The CDR3 nucleotides are TGTACCAGCAGCTTGGGCAAGGGGGTCCCTGAAGCTTTCTTT. Protein sequence: CTSSLGKGVPEAFF.

J is TRBJ1-6 and V is TRBV5-1; 7 bases are a match to TRBD1. V shed 4 bases, J shed 0 bases, and the junction held 10 bases outside the gene matches. Germline V gives CDR1 SGHRS, CDR2 YFSETQ. The CDR3 is 18 amino acids. CDR3 loop: CASSRGQSPSSYNSPLHF. The CDR3, as DNA: TGCGCCAGCAGCCGGGGACAGTCTCCCAGCTCCTATAATTCACCCCTCCACTTT.

The chain employs TRBV9 and TRBJ1-3; possibly TRBD1 for D (5 bases). This CDR3 spans 17 amino acids. The V gene's germline CDR1 is SGDLS and CDR2 YYNGEE. The germline V and J ends were trimmed by 4 bases and 1 base, with 18 bases remaining between them. The CDR3 DNA reads TGTGCCAGCAGCACCGTGGTCAGGGACGATTCTGGAAACACCATATATTTT. This sequence encodes CASSTVVRDDSGNTIYF.

This clone is medium-sized within its sample. The rearrangement links TRBV30 to TRBJ1-1, with 9 bases matching TRBD1. The V gene's germline CDR1 is GTSNPN and CDR2 SVGIG (reference sequence). The CDR3 contains 14 residues. V shed 3 bases, J shed 4 bases, and the junction held 6 bases outside the gene matches. CDR3 loop: CAWSPGQGSTEAFF. The CDR3 DNA is TGTGCCTGGAGCCCGGGACAGGGTTCCACTGAAGCTTTCTTT. The variable domain in full, completed from reference TRBV30 and TRBJ1-1, reads SQTIHQWPATLVQPVGSPLSLECTVEGTSNPNLYWYRQAAGRGLQLLFYSVGIGQISSEVPQNLSASRPQDRQFILSSKKLLLSDSGFYLCAWSPGQGSTEAFFGQGTRLTVV.

As for this clone: The sample has other DNA sequences that encode this CDR3 too. This chain connects TRBV9 to TRBJ2-1; D uncertain. The CDR3 contains 14 residues. V was shortened by 0 bases and J by 5 bases, with 9 bases between the two germline ends. CDR1 is SGDLS and CDR2 is YYNGEE in the germline V gene. The CDR3 coding sequence is TGTGCCAGCAGCGTAGCTGGGGTTCACAATGAGCAGTTCTTC. It is translated as CASSVAGVHNEQFF.

The chain couples TRBV27 to TRBJ2-1; unclear D gene. Between the trimmed V and J ends, which lost 7 bases and 5 bases, there was a span of 6 bases. The CDR3 sequence is 11 residues long. Per germline, CDR1 MNHEY and CDR2 SMNVEV (reference sequence). The CDR3 reads CASIFHNEQFF. As DNA, the CDR3 is TGTGCCAGCATATTCCACAATGAGCAGTTCTTC.

J is TRBJ1-2 and V is TRBV30; TRBD1 agrees at 8 bases. Germline values: CDR1 GTSNPN, CDR2 SVGIG (reference sequence). Trimming took 3 bases from V and 4 from J; bases not matched to a gene: 10. This CDR3 has 15 amino acids. The CDR3 here is CAWSETGGGIYGYTF. The CDR3 DNA reads as TGTGCCTGGAGCGAAACAGGGGGAGGAATCTATGGCTACACCTTC. The full variable domain, with the rest looked up from reference TRBV30 and TRBJ1-2, is SQTIHQWPATLVQPVGSPLSLECTVEGTSNPNLYWYRQAAGRGLQLLFYSVGIGQISSEVPQNLSASRPQDRQFILSSKKLLLSDSGFYLCAWSETGGGIYGYTFGSGTRLTVV.

The V gene is TRBV7-9, the J gene TRBJ2-3; 13 bases line up with TRBD2. The V segment lost 4 bases and the J segment 5 bases; nucleotides outside the gene matches: 12. CDR1 and CDR2 from the germline V gene are SEHNR and FQNEAQ (reference sequence). The CDR3 consists of 18 residues. CDR3 in DNA: TGTGCCAGCAGCTGGGGATTACGACTAGCGGGGGGCCGAGATACGCAGTATTTT. As protein: CASSWGLRLAGGRDTQYF. The full variable domain, rest sourced from reference TRBV7-9 and TRBJ2-3, is DTGVSQNPRHKITKRGQNVTFRCDPISEHNRLYWYRQTLGQGPEFLTYFQNEAQLEKSRLLSDRFSAERPKGSFSTLEIQRTEQGDSAMYLCASSWGLRLAGGRDTQYFGPGTRLTVL.

The V call is TRBV25-1, the J call TRBJ1-2; D remains ambiguous. The CDR3 has 15 amino acids. V lost 3 bases, J lost 6 bases, and 17 bases lay in between. The germline CDR1 and CDR2 sequences are MGHDK and SYGVNS. The CDR3 region is CASSESPQAGDGYTF. Here the CDR3 DNA reads TGTGCCAGCAGTGAGTCCCCGCAGGCTGGTGATGGCTACACCTTC.

The rearrangement uses TRBV6-1 and TRBJ2-1; no definite D call. Trimming removed 6 bases from V and 5 bases from J, with 2 bases in between. Germline V gene sequence: CDR1 MNHNS, CDR2 SASEGT. The CDR3 extends over 10 amino acids. CDR3 nucleotides: TGTGCCAGCAGGGACAATGAGCAGTTCTTC. Its protein product is CASRDNEQFF.

This clone occurred a few times. The V gene is TRBV7-9, the J gene TRBJ1-6, with 8 bases matching TRBD1. Germline V gene sequence: CDR1 SEHNR, CDR2 FQNEAQ (reference sequence). The length of the CDR3 is 16 residues. After removal of 4 bases from V and 7 bases from J, the junction contained 9 bases not matched to a gene. The CDR3 nucleotides are TGTGCCAGCAGCTCCGTGAAGACAGGGGCGAATTCACCCCTCCACTTT. Protein product: CASSSVKTGANSPLHF.

The chain links TRBV7-9 to TRBJ2-3; 9 nucleotides agree with TRBD2. The CDR3 spans 14 residues. CDR1 is SEHNR, CDR2 FQNEAQ, per germline (reference sequence). The V segment lost 3 bases and the J segment 3 bases; nucleotides outside the gene matches: 1. CDR3 coding DNA: TGTGCCAGCAGCTTGACTAGCGGAACAGATACGCAGTATTTT. It specifies CASSLTSGTDTQYF.

The V and J genes are TRBV4-1 and TRBJ1-1; perhaps TRBD1 as D (5 bases). V was pared by 4 bases and J by 0 bases, with 9 bases between. CDR1 is MGHRA and CDR2 is YSYEKL in the germline V gene. The CDR3 sequence is 14 residues long. The CDR3: CASSLPGLNTEAFF. The CDR3 DNA is TGCGCCAGCAGCCTACCAGGGCTGAACACTGAAGCTTTCTTT.

This chain joins TRBV7-2 and TRBJ1-1; D remains ambiguous. Germline V gene sequence: CDR1 SGHTA, CDR2 FQGNSA. CDR3 length: 14 residues. Trimming stripped 1 base from V and 2 bases from J, with 8 bases between. Here the CDR3 DNA reads TGTGCCAGCAGCTTAGGGCCCCCAAACACTGAAGCTTTCTTT. It translates to CASSLGPPNTEAFF.

V and J are TRBV21-1 and TRBJ2-5; the DNA was not compared with TRBD1, the D call given in the table. TRBV21-1 is labeled a pseudogene. The CDR3 is made up of 15 amino acids. The chain's CDR3 is CASSLPGQRKETQYF. The CDR3 bases are TGTGCCAGCAGCCTCCCGGGACAGAGGAAAGAGACCCAGTACTTC.

CDR3 region: CASSQVLDRPDQPQHF. For the CDR3, the DNA is TGCGCCAGCAGCCAAGTCTTGGACAGGCCAGATCAGCCCCAGCATTTT. The V and J genes are TRBV4-3 and TRBJ1-5; 7 nucleotides agree with TRBD1. Germline CDR1 and CDR2: LGHNA and YSLEER. The CDR3 is 16 residues long. The trim removed 1 base at V and 5 bases at J, leaving 8 bases unmatched.

This chain uses TRBV5-1 with TRBJ2-7; 7 bases are shared with TRBD1. The germline gives CDR1 SGHRS, CDR2 YFSETQ. The CDR3 runs 13 residues. Trimming cost V 4 bases and J 2 bases; bases outside gene matches: 3. The CDR3 loop is CASSGDRAYEQYF. CDR3 in DNA: TGCGCCAGCAGCGGGGACAGAGCCTACGAGCAGTACTTC.

The CDR3 DNA is TGTGCCTGGAGGGCAGGACCCAACTATGGCTACACCTTC. The encoded protein is CAWRAGPNYGYTF. This sequence joins TRBV30 and TRBJ1-2; D is undetermined. The germline V gene has CDR1 GTSNPN and CDR2 SVGIG (reference sequence). Trimming took off 3 bases at V and 2 bases at J, with 10 bases between the two ends. This CDR3 comprises 13 residues. The entire variable domain, with the rest obtained from reference TRBV30 and TRBJ1-2, is as follows: SQTIHQWPATLVQPVGSPLSLECTVEGTSNPNLYWYRQAAGRGLQLLFYSVGIGQISSEVPQNLSASRPQDRQFILSSKKLLLSDSGFYLCAWRAGPNYGYTFGSGTRLTVV.

The genes are TRBV19 and TRBJ2-7; D not resolved. The germline gives CDR1 LNHDA, CDR2 SQIVND (reference sequence). The CDR3 runs 13 residues. Trimming shortened V by 5 bases and J by 2 bases, and 10 bases separated the two germline ends. The CDR3 sequence: CASSPGSPYEQYF. The DNA for the CDR3 is TGTGCCAGTAGTCCCGGCAGCCCCTACGAGCAGTACTTC.